This T cell receptor (beta chain) was captured in a study of T cell repertoires in cytomegalovirus infection. Using its own MiXCR run on the reads, TCRdb lists one record per CDR3 protein. The table includes around 710,000 distinct CDR3 sequences, under 35% detected once. This clonotype was detected only a few times. Its specificity is not known. This CDR3 region has 16 residues. V was cut by 1 base and J by 4 bases, with 14 bases left in between. CDR1 is SGHTA and CDR2 is FQGNSA in the germline V gene. The source was cultured CD8+ T cells from PBMCs, collected from culture after CMV antigen stimulation. The chain has TRBV7-2 and TRBJ1-5; a possible D gene is TRBD1 (5 bases). The source is a human donor in good health (CMV status not recorded). Some clones in this sample may be carry-over from other donors' samples. The CDR3 DNA follows: TGTGCCAGCAGCTTAGATGGCGAATACAGGAATCAGCCCCAGCATTTT. This codes for CASSLDGEYRNQPQHF.